The 20 T cell receptor beta chains presented below share a single source sample, sequenced in a study of monozygotic twins with inflammatory bowel disease. Following a re-call of the 5' RACE reads, TCRdb has one entry per CDR3 protein and lacks DNA. This sample's clone table lists some 200,000 distinct CDR3 sequences. The specimen sequenced was blood. These receptors came from a human donor with ulcerative colitis or Crohn's disease, or a healthy co-twin of an affected twin (not recorded which).

The J gene is TRBJ1-2, the V gene TRBV28; TCRdb lists TRBD1, though no DNA is available to test this call. Germline V gene lookup returns CDR1 MDHEN and CDR2 SYDVKM. The length of the CDR3 is 14 residues. The CDR3 is CASSERQTLYGYTF.

The rearrangement uses TRBV29-1 and TRBJ2-5; the D call of TRBD1 rests on TCRdb alone, since no DNA is present to check it. Germline V gives CDR1 SQVTM, CDR2 ANQGSEA. CDR3 length equals 14 residues. The chain's CDR3 is CSVEDQGAGETQYF.

This sequence joins TRBV12-3 or TRBV12-4 and TRBJ1-4; TCRdb outputs TRBD1, but without DNA this stays unchecked. The CDR3 totals 14 residues. CDR3 amino acids: CASTPGHFNEKLFF.

CDR3 region: CASSFRAEAFF. The chain combines TRBV28 with TRBJ1-1; the D call of TRBD1 rests on TCRdb alone, since no DNA is present to check it. The CDR3 spans 11 residues. Germline CDR1 and CDR2: MDHEN and SYDVKM.

The V gene is TRBV5-8, the J gene TRBJ1-4. The CDR3 totals 14 residues. Germline V gene lookup returns CDR1 SGHTS and CDR2 YDEGEE. The CDR3 region is CASSLRELQEKLFF.

The CDR3 region is CASSPMTGGSTGELFF. The V gene is TRBV11-2, the J gene TRBJ2-2; as DNA is missing, the TRBD1 call by TCRdb cannot be tested. The germline V gene encodes CDR1 SGHAT and CDR2 FQNNGV. The CDR3 is 16 amino acids. The full variable domain, its missing parts supplied by reference TRBV11-2 and TRBJ2-2, is EAGVAQSPRYKIIEKRQSVAFWCNPISGHATLYWYQQILGQGPKLLIQFQNNGVVDDSQLPKDRFSAERLKGVDSTLKIQPAKLEDSAVYLCASSPMTGGSTGELFFGEGSRLTVL.

The J gene is TRBJ2-1, the V gene TRBV7-8; with no DNA, the TCRdb D assignment of TRBD1 cannot be verified. Germline-derived CDR1 and CDR2 are SGHVS and FQNEAQ. This CDR3 has 16 residues. The CDR3 spells CASSPIQGGVYNEQFF.

The chain couples TRBV4-1 to TRBJ1-2. The length of the CDR3 is 15 residues. Looked up from germline, CDR1 is MGHRA and CDR2 is YSYEKL. This chain's CDR3 is CASSQDEVPYYGYTF.

This chain uses TRBV5-1 with TRBJ1-2. The germline gives CDR1 SGHRS, CDR2 YFSETQ. This CDR3 contains 13 residues. This CDR3 is CASSVAGSYGYTF.

The CDR3 region is CASRQGVKTEAFF. The V call is TRBV12-3 or TRBV12-4, the J call TRBJ1-1; TCRdb's assignment of TRBD1 cannot be checked, as there is no DNA. The CDR3 is 13 residues long.

The chain carries TRBV14 and TRBJ2-1; TCRdb names TRBD1, which stays unverified in the absence of DNA. Germline V gene lookup returns CDR1 SGHDN and CDR2 FVKESK. The CDR3 consists of 15 residues. CDR3 protein: CASSQGQNSYNEQFF.

The chain employs TRBV5-1 and TRBJ1-3. CDR3 length: 15 amino acids. Germline V gene data show CDR1 as SGHRS and CDR2 as YFSETQ. The chain's CDR3 is CASSFGLFSGNTIYF. Full variable domain (outside the CDR3, taken from reference TRBV5-1 and TRBJ1-3): KAGVTQTPRYLIKTRGQQVTLSCSPISGHRSVSWYQQTPGQGLQFLFEYFSETQRNKGNFPGRFSGRQFSNSRSEMNVSTLELGDSALYLCASSFGLFSGNTIYFGEGSWLTVV.

The chain is built from TRBV5-1 and TRBJ2-7; the TCRdb D gene call, TRBD2, has no DNA to confirm it. The germline CDR1 and CDR2 sequences are SGHRS and YFSETQ. The length of the CDR3 is 17 residues. The CDR3 loop is CASSLGASGSVFYEQYF.

The chain uses TRBV7-9 and TRBJ1-1. This CDR3 is built from 13 residues. In germline, CDR1 is SEHNR, CDR2 FQNEAQ (reference sequence). CDR3 residues: CASSSSANTEAFF.

The chain is built from TRBV4-3 and TRBJ2-1; TCRdb designates TRBD1, a call that cannot be tested without DNA. Germline V gene data show CDR1 as LGHNA and CDR2 as YSLEER. There are 13 residues in the CDR3. The CDR3 protein is CASRDLREDEQFF.

The V gene is TRBV7-2, the J gene TRBJ2-6; TCRdb returns TRBD2, unconfirmable since there is no DNA. The V gene's germline CDR1 is SGHTA and CDR2 FQGNSA. CDR3 size: 16 residues. Here the CDR3 reads CAGQKGRHSGANVLTF.

This chain joins TRBV7-9 and TRBJ2-3. Germline V gene data show CDR1 as SEHNR and CDR2 as FQNEAQ (reference sequence). The CDR3 has 16 amino acids. The CDR3 here is CASSPHRRTGGDTQYF.

The chain is built from TRBV12-3 or TRBV12-4 and TRBJ1-3. The CDR3 contains 15 residues. The CDR3: CASSPSGSSGNTIYF.

The CDR3 here is CASSVNRDGELFF. V is TRBV9 and J is TRBJ2-2; TCRdb picks TRBD1, but there is no DNA to check that call. Germline V gene data show CDR1 as SGDLS and CDR2 as YYNGEE. CDR3 length: 13 amino acids. The variable domain in full, with the rest retrieved from reference TRBV9 and TRBJ2-2, is DSGVTQTPKHLITATGQRVTLRCSPRSGDLSVYWYQQSLDQGLQFLIQYYNGEERAKGNILERFSAQQFPDLHSELNLSSLELGDSALYFCASSVNRDGELFFGEGSRLTVL.

The V gene is TRBV10-3, the J gene TRBJ2-7. This CDR3 is 12 amino acids long. Germline V gene sequence: CDR1 ENHRY, CDR2 SYGVKD. CDR3 region: CAITSSGTEQYF.